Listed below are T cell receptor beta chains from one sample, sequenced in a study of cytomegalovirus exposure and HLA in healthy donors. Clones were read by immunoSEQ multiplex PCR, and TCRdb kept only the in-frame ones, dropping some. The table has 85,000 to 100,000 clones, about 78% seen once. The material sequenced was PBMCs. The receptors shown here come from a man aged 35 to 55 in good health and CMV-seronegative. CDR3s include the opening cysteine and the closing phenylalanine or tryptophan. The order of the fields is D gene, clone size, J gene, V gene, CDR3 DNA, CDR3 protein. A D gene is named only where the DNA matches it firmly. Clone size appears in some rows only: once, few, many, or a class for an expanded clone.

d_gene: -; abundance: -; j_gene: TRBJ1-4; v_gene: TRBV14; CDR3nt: TGTGCCAGCAGCCACCGGGACTCTAGACAAGGGATGTATGAAAAACTGTTTTTT; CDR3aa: CASSHRDSRQGMYEKLFF
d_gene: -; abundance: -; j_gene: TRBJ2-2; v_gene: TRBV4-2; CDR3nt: TGTGCCAGCAGCCAAGTGAGCGACACCGGGGAGCTGTTTTTT; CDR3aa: CASSQVSDTGELFF
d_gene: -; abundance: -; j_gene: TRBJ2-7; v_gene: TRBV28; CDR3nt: TGTGCCAGCAGCCAACCGGACAGCTTCTCCTACGAGCAGTACTTC; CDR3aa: CASSQPDSFSYEQYF
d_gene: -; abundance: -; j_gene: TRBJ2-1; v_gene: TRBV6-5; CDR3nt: TGTGCCAGCAGGGGCGGACTGGCCTTTGGGGAGCAGTTCTTC; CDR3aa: CASRGGLAFGEQFF
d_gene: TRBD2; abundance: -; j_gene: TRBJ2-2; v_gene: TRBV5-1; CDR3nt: TGCGCCAGCAGCTCCGGACTAGCGGGAGTGACGGACACCGGGGAGCTGTTTTTT; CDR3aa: CASSSGLAGVTDTGELFF
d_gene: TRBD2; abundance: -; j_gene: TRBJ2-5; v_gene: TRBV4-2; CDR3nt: TGTGCCAGCAGCCGGACGGGCAGCGGGGGGGTGGAGACCCAGTACTTC; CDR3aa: CASSRTGSGGVETQYF
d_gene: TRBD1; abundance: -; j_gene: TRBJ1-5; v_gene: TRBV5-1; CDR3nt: TGCGCCAGCAGCTTGGACAGGGGCCTTAATCAGCCCCAGCATTTT; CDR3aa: CASSLDRGLNQPQHF
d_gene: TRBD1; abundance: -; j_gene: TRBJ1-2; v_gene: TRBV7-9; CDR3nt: TGTGCCAGCAGCCGAGGACAGGGAATGTTCGATGGCTACACCTTC; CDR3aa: CASSRGQGMFDGYTF
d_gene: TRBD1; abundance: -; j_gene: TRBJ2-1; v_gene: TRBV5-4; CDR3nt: TGTGCCAGCAGCCCCCGACAGGGGGCCCGGAGCCGCTCCTACAATGAGCAGTTCTTC; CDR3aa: CASSPRQGARSRSYNEQFF
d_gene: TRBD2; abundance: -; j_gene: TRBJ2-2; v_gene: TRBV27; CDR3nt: TGTGCCAGCAAGACCGGGACTAGCGGGGGGGTGGAGCTGTTTTTT; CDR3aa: CASKTGTSGGVELFF
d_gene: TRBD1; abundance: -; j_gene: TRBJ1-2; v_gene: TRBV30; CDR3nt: TGTGCCTGGGAATCTCAGGGGGCTGGTGGCTACACCTTC; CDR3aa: CAWESQGAGGYTF
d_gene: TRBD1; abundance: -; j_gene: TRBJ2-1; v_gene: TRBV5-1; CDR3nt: TGCGCCAGCAGCCAGGGACAGTACAATGAGCAGTTCTTC; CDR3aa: CASSQGQYNEQFF
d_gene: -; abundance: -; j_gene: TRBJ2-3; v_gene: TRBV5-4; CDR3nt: TGTGCCAGCGGAACCAGGGACACCACAGATACGCAGTATTTT; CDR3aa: CASGTRDTTDTQYF
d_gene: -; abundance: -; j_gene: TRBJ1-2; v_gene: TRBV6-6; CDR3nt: TGTGCCAGCACTCGCGACAGCCTCTATGGCTACACCTTC; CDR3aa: CASTRDSLYGYTF
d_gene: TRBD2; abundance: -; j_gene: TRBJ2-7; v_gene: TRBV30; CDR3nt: TGTGCCTGCTGCGGACTAGCGGGGGACTACGAGCAGTACTTC; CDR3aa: CACCGLAGDYEQYF
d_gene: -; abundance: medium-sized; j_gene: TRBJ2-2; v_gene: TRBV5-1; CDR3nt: TGCGCCAGCAGCTTGGGTGGCGGGACCGGGGAGCTGTTTTTT; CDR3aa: CASSLGGGTGELFF
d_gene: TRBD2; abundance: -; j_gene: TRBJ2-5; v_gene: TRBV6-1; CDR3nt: TGTGCCAGCACCCTACAGGCTAGCGGGGAGGAGACCCAGTACTTC; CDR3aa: CASTLQASGEETQYF
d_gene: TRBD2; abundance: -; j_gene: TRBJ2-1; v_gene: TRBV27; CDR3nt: TGTGCCAGCAGTCTGGGACTAGCGCCCTACAATGAGCAGTTCTTC; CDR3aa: CASSLGLAPYNEQFF
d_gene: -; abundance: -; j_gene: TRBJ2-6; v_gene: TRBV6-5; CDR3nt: TGTGCCAGCAGTTACTCTATGGGGGCCAACGTCCTGACTTTC; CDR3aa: CASSYSMGANVLTF
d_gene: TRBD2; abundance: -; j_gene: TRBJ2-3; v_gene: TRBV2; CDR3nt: TGTGCCAGCAAGCGGACTAGCGGAAGCACAGATACGCAGTATTTT; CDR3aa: CASKRTSGSTDTQYF
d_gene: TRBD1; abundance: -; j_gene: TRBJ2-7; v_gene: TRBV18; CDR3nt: TGTGCCACAGGGACAGGGGACCCCTACGAGCAGTACTTC; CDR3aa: CATGTGDPYEQYF
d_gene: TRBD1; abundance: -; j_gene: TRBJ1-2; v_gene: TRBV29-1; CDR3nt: TGCAGCGTTGATCTGGACAGGGGCCTCTATGGCTACACCTTC; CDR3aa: CSVDLDRGLYGYTF
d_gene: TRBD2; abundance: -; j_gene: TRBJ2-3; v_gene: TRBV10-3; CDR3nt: TGTGCCGTCGGACTAGCGGGGGGATACAGTACGCAGTATTTT; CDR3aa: CAVGLAGGYSTQYF
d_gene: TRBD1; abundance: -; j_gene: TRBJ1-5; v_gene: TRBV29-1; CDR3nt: TGCAGCGTTGCGACAGGGGGCGGTCAGCCCCAGCATTTT; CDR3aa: CSVATGGGQPQHF